Listed here are 2 T cell receptor delta chains from one sample, sequenced in a study of gamma-delta chains in newborns, infants, children. TCRdb repeated clone calling on the reads with CATT. Of more than 7,000 delta-chain clones listed, 22% are singletons. The source material was blood. The origin of the receptors is a child who was a newborn, infant or young child, either healthy, febrile or measles-vaccinated (not recorded which).

This clone has just a few counts. Other DNA sequences of this sample code for an identical CDR3. The CDR3 DNA follows: TGTGCTCTTGGGAGGACCACCCTTATACAGAGCGGTAAACTGTCCGATAAACTCATCTTT. Translation gives CALGRTTLIQSGKLSDKLIF. This chain links TRDV1 with TRDJ1; D not certain. The CDR3 totals 20 residues. Trimming took off 5 bases at V and 3 bases at J, with 31 bases between the two ends. Germline-derived CDR1 and CDR2 are TSWWSYY and QGS.

V is TRDV1 and J is TRDJ1, with TRDD3 matching over 10 bases. Germline V gene data show CDR1 as TSWWSYY and CDR2 as QGS. V was pared by 1 base and J by 1 base, with 27 bases of the junction left unmatched. This CDR3 comprises 24 residues. The CDR3 nucleotides read TGTGCTCTTGGGGAACGACCTTCTTCCTCCCAGGGGGATACGCCGAAATTTTCCACCGATAAACTCATCTTT. Translating gives CALGERPSSSQGDTPKFSTDKLIF.